The 4 T cell receptor beta chains listed next were all sequenced from one sample in a study of OX40 agonist ivuxolimab in advanced cancers. Data came from immunoSEQ multiplex PCR; TCRdb stores just in-frame clones and leaves some out. The data contain under 90,000 clones, more than 80% of them singletons. The sample here was CD4+ or CD8+ T cells sorted from blood, taken in a trial of the OX40 agonist ivuxolimab. All receptors come from an adult with an advanced solid tumor such as melanoma, head and neck, liver or kidney cancer.

V gene TRBV5-4 combines with J gene TRBJ1-4, with D possibly matching TRBD1 (6 bases). Germline values: CDR1 SGHNT, CDR2 YYREEE (reference sequence). V lost 4 bases and J 6 bases, leaving 13 bases between the germline ends. This CDR3 is 14 amino acids long. The CDR3, as DNA: TGTGCCAGCAGCCTGAGTTACAGGGATGAAAAACTGTTTTTT. Translating gives CASSLSYRDEKLFF.

The sample holds a few counts of this clone. Here the CDR3 DNA reads TGTGCCAGCAGTTTAGATCGGGTTCTCAATGAGCAGTTCTTC. Translating gives CASSLDRVLNEQFF. The J gene is TRBJ2-1, the V gene TRBV28; no clear D. The CDR3 loop spans 14 amino acids. V was clipped by 2 bases and J by 6 bases, with 11 bases between them. Germline V gene lookup returns CDR1 MDHEN and CDR2 SYDVKM.

The chain employs TRBV29-1 and TRBJ2-2, with D perhaps matching TRBD1 or TRBD2 (7 bases each). The germline V gene encodes CDR1 SQVTM and CDR2 ANQGSEA. The CDR3 totals 15 residues. The V end was cut by 6 bases, the J end by 4 bases, with 18 bases between. The CDR3 here is CSVGEGARSTGELFF. The CDR3 DNA follows: TGCAGCGTCGGGGAGGGGGCGCGGAGCACCGGGGAGCTGTTTTTT.

The V call is TRBV4-3, the J call TRBJ2-4; D is unclear. The germline V gene has CDR1 LGHNA and CDR2 YSLEER. The CDR3 has 14 amino acids. Trimming removed 6 bases from V and 1 base from J, with 10 bases in between. CDR3: CASSSRLAKNIQYF. The CDR3, as DNA: TGCGCCAGCAGTTCCCGGCTTGCCAAAAACATTCAGTACTTC.